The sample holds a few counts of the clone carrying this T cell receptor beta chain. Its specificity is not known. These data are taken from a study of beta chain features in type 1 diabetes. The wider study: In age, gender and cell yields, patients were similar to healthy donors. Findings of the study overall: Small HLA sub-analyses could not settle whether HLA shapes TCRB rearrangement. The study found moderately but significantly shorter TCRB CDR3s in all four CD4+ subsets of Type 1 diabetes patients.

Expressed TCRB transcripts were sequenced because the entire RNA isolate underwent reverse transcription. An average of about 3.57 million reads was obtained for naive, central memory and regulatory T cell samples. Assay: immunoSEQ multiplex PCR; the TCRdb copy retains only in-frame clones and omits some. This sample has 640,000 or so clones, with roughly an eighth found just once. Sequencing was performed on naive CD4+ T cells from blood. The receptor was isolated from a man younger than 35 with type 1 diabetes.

The DNA of the CDR3 is TGTGCCAGCTCACCAACGGCCGGGGACGAGCAGTACTTC. Protein sequence: CASSPTAGDEQYF. The genes are TRBV18 and TRBJ2-7, with TRBD2 as a possible D gene (5 bases). The CDR3 is 13 residues long. Trimming removed 2 bases from V and 5 bases from J, with 10 bases in between. Germline loops: CDR1 KGHSH, CDR2 LQKENI.